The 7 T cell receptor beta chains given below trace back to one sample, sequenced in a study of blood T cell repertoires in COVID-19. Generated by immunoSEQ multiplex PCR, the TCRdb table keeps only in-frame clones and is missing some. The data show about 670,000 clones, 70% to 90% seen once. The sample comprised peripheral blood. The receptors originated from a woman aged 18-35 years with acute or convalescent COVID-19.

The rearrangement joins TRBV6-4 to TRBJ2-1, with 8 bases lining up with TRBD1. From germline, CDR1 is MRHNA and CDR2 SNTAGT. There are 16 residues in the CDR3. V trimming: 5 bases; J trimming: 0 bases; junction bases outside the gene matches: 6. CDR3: CASSTGQGSSYNEQFF. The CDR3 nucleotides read TGTGCCAGCAGTACAGGACAGGGCAGCTCCTACAATGAGCAGTTCTTC.

The CDR3 here is CASSLGTADRNTEAFF. CDR3 bases: TGTGCCAGCAGCCTGGGGACAGCGGATCGTAACACTGAAGCTTTCTTT. The rearrangement uses TRBV4-2 and TRBJ1-1; 7 bases are a match to TRBD1. Germline V gives CDR1 LGHNA, CDR2 YNFKEQ. With 4 bases clipped from V and 2 bases from J, the junction kept 10 bases outside the gene matches. CDR3 length equals 16 residues.

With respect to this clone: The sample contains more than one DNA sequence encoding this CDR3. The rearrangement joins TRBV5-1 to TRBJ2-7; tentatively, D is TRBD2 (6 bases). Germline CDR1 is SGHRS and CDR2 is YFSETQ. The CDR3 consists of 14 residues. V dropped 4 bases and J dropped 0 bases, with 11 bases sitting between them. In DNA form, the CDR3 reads TGCGCCAGCAGCCCCGGGGGAGGCTCCTACGAGCAGTACTTC. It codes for CASSPGGGSYEQYF.

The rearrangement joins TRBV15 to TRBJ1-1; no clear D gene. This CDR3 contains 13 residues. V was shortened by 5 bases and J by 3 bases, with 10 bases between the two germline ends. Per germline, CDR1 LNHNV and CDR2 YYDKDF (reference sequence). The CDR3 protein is CATSPADDTEAFF. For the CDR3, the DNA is TGTGCCACCAGCCCCGCGGATGACACTGAAGCTTTCTTT.

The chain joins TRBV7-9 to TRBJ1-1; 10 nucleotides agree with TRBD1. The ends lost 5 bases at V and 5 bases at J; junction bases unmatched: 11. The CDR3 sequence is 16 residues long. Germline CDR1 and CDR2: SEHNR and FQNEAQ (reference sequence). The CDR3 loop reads CASSPGDRGLGTEAFF. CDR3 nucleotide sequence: TGTGCCAGCAGCCCCGGGGACAGGGGATTGGGGACTGAAGCTTTCTTT.

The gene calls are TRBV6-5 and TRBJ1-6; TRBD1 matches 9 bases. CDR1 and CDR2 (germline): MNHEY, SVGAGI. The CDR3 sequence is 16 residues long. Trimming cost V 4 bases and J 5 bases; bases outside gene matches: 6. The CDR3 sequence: CASSWDREPHNSPLHF. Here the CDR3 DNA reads TGTGCCAGCAGTTGGGACAGGGAACCACATAATTCACCCCTCCACTTT.

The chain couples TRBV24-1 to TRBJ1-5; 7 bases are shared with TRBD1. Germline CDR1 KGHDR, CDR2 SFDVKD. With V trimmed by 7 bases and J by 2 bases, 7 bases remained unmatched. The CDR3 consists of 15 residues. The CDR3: CATRGRGYCNQPQHF. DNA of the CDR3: TGTGCCACCAGGGGCAGGGGGTATTGCAATCAGCCCCAGCATTTT.